The TCR beta chain described here comes from a study of T cells after yellow fever vaccination. Findings of the study overall: Researchers cautioned that FACS-sorted repertoires could harbor abundant clonotypes contaminating from the bulk population. By day 5 rather than day 15, the secondary response had peaked, though it was weaker.

UMIs and a universal primer site were added when TCR cDNA was made by 5'RACE template switching. TCRdb redid the calling of the 5' RACE reads with MiXCR, one entry per CDR3 protein. The table has about 340,000 distinct CDR3 sequences, 8.7% seen once; the top ten hold roughly 18%. This clonotype was counted between two and nine times. Antigen unknown. The CDR3 is made up of 16 amino acids. CDR1 is DFQATT, CDR2 SNEGSKA, per germline (reference sequence). The V and J ends lost 4 bases and 3 bases, in that order; junction bases with no gene match: 8. The clonotype comes from a young man who received the YFV17D yellow fever vaccine. The sequences come from PBMCs, collected on the day of the first yellow fever vaccination. The V gene is TRBV20-1, the J gene TRBJ2-6; 8 bases are shared with TRBD1. CDR3 sequence reads: CSAIGQGRYGANVLTF. The CDR3 nucleotides read TGCAGTGCTATTGGACAGGGTCGATATGGGGCCAACGTCCTGACTTTC.